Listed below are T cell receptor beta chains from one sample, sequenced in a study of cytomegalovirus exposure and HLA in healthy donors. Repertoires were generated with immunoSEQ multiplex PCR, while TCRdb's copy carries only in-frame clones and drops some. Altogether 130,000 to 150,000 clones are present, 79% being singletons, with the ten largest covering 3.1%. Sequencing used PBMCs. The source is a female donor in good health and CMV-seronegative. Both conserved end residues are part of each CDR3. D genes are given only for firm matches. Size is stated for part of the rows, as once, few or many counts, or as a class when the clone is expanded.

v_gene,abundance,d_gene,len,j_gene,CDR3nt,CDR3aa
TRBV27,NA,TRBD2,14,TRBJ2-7,TGTGCCAGCAGTTCCCTAGCGGGTTCCTACGAGCAGTACTTC,CASSSLAGSYEQYF
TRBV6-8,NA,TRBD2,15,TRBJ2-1,TGTGCCAGCAGCCGTAGCGGGGTCTCCTACAATGAGCAGTTCTTC,CASSRSGVSYNEQFF
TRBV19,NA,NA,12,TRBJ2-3,TGTGCCAGTAGGGGAGGCACAGATACGCAGTATTTT,CASRGGTDTQYF
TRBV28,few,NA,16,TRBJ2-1,TGTGCCAGCAGGGACCTAGGGGCGGAGCTATACAATGAGCAGTTCTTC,CASRDLGAELYNEQFF
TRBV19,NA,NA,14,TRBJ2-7,TGTGCCAGTAGTATAGATCTGGCTAGTTACGAGCAGTACTTC,CASSIDLASYEQYF
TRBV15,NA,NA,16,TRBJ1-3,TGTGCCACCAGCAGAAAGGTACAGGCCGCTGGAAACACCATATATTTT,CATSRKVQAAGNTIYF
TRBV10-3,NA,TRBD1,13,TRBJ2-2,TGTGCCATCAGTGTAGACAGGGCCGGGGAGCTGTTTTTT,CAISVDRAGELFF
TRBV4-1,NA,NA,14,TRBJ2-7,TGCGCCAGCAGCCAAATAAGAGGGGGTTACGAGCAGTACTTC,CASSQIRGGYEQYF
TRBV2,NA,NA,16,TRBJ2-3,TGTGCCAGCAGTTCCTTTCTAGCGCCCGATACAGATACGCAGTATTTT,CASSSFLAPDTDTQYF
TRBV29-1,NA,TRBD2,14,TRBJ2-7,TGCAGCGTGGGGGGAGGGGATAGCTCCTACGAGCAGTACTTC,CSVGGGDSSYEQYF
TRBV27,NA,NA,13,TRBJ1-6,TGTGCCAGCAGTCCCCGGGGGGGTTCACCCCTCCACTTT,CASSPRGGSPLHF
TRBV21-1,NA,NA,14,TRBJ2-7,TGTGCCAGCACCGTGGGGGGGGACGAACACGAGCAGTACTTC,CASTVGGDEHEQYF
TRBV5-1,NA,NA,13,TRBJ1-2,TGCGCCAGCAGCTTGGCCGGTCGGAGCGGCTACACCTTC,CASSLAGRSGYTF
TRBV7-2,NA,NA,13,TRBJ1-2,TGTGCCAGCAGCTCGCGGACAAATTATGGCTACACCTTC,CASSSRTNYGYTF
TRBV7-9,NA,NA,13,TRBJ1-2,TGTGCCAGCAGCTATCAAGGGGAACGAGGCTACACCTTC,CASSYQGERGYTF
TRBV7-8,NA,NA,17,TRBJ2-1,TGTGCCAGCAGCTTAGGCCCCCCGGGGGGCACCAACAATGAGCAGTTCTTC,CASSLGPPGGTNNEQFF
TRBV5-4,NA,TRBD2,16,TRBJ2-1,TGTGCCAGCAGCTTGGACGGCGGGAGTGGGTACAATGAGCAGTTCTTC,CASSLDGGSGYNEQFF
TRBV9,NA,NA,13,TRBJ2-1,TGTGCCAGCAGCCCGAATCGGGGGAATGAGCAGTTCTTC,CASSPNRGNEQFF
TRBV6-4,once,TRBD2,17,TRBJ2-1,TGTGCCAGCAGTATGTTAGGGACGGGAGGGGCGTACAATGAGCAGTTCTTC,CASSMLGTGGAYNEQFF
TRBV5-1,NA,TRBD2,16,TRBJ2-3,TGCGCCAGCAACCCAAAACTAGCGGGGGGGCGAGATACGCAGTATTTT,CASNPKLAGGRDTQYF
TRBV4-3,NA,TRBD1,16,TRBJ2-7,TGCGCCAGCAGCCGAACCTTCACAGGGGGCGCGGGTGAGCAGTACTTC,CASSRTFTGGAGEQYF
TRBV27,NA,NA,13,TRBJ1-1,TGTGCCAGCAGTTTCTCGGGTTACGCTGAAGCTTTCTTT,CASSFSGYAEAFF
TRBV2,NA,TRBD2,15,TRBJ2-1,TGTGCCAGCACCCTCGGACTAGCGGGGGGGAATGAGCAGTTCTTC,CASTLGLAGGNEQFF
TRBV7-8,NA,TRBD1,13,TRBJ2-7,TGTGCCAGCAGCGACAGGGTTCCAGCCGAGCAGTACTTC,CASSDRVPAEQYF
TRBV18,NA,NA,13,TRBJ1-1,TGTGCCAGCTCACCATCCAGGGACACTGAAGCTTTCTTT,CASSPSRDTEAFF
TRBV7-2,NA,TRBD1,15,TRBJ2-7,TGTGCCAGCAGCTTAGACAGGGGATTCTCCTACGAGCAGTACTTC,CASSLDRGFSYEQYF
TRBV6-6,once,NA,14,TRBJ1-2,TGTGCCAGCAGTTACTCTCCCAGTAACTATGGCTACACCTTC,CASSYSPSNYGYTF
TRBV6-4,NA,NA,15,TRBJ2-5,TGTGCCAGCAGCCCCGAGAGGGGGGGCCCAGAGACCCAGTACTTC,CASSPERGGPETQYF
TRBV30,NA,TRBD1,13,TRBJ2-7,TGTGCCTGGAGTGTACAGGGGGCTTACGAGCAGTACTTC,CAWSVQGAYEQYF
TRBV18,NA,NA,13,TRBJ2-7,TGTGCCAGCTCACCGGAGAGATTCTACGAGCAGTACTTC,CASSPERFYEQYF
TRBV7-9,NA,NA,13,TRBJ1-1,TGTGCCAGCAGCATCCTTGGGAGGACTGAAGCTTTCTTT,CASSILGRTEAFF
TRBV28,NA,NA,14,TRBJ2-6,TGTGCCAGCAGTTCGCCGGGGGGGGCCAACGTCCTGACTTTC,CASSSPGGANVLTF
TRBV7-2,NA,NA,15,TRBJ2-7,TGTGCCAGCAGCGACCCGGGAGAGCCCACGATCGAGCAGTACTTC,CASSDPGEPTIEQYF
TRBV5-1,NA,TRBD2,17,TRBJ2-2,TGCGCCAGCCGCGGGACTAGCGGGAGGGCCAGTACCGGGGAGCTGTTTTTT,CASRGTSGRASTGELFF
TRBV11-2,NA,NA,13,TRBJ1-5,TGTGCCAGCAGCCCTTCCGAGAATCAGCCCCAGCATTTT,CASSPSENQPQHF
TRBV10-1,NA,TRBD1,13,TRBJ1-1,TGCGCCAGCAACGCGGACAGGGGCCGGGAGGCTTTCTTT,CASNADRGREAFF
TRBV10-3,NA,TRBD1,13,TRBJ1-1,TGTGCCATCAGTAGGGACAGGAACACTGAAGCTTTCTTT,CAISRDRNTEAFF
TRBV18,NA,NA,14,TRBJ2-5,TGTGCCAGCTCACCACCGGGCAGCCAAGAGACCCAGTACTTC,CASSPPGSQETQYF